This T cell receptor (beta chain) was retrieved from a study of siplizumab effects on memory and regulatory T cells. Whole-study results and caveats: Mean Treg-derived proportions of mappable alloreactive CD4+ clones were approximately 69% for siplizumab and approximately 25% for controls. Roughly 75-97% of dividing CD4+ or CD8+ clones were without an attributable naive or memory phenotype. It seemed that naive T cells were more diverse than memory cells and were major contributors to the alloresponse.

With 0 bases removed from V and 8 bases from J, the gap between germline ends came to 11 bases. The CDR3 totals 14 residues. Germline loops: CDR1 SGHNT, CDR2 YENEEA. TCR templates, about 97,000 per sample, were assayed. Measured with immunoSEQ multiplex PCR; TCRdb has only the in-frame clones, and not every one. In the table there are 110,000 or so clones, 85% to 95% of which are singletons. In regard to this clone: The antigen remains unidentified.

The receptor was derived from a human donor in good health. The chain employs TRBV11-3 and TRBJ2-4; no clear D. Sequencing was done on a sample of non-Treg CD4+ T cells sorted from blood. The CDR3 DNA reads TGTGCCAGCAGCTTAGACGATAGGACGGACATTCAGTACTTC. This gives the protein CASSLDDRTDIQYF.